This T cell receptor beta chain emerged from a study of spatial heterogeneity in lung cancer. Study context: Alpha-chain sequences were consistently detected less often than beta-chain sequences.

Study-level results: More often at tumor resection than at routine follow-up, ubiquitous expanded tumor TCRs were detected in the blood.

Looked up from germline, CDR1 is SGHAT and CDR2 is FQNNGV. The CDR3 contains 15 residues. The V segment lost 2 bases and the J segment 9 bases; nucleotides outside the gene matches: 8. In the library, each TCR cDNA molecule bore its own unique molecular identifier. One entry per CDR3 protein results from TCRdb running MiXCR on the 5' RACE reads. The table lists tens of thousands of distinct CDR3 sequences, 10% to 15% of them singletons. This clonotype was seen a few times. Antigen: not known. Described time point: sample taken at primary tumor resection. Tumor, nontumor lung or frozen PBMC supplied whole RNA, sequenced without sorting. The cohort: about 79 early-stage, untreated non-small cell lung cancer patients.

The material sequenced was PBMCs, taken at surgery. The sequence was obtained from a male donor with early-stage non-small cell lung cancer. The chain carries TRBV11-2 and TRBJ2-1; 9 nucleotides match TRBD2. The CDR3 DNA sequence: TGTGCCAGCAGCTTAAGGGGACTAGCTGATTCTGAGCAGTTCTTC. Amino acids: CASSLRGLADSEQFF.